The 9 T cell receptor beta chains in this list originate from one sample, sequenced in a study of T-cell reconstitution after alpha-beta-depleted transplantation in children (dated by TCRdb to 2016 to 2017). Libraries were built with PCR. The data were produced on an Illumina HiSeq 2500. Molecular barcoding was employed in the preparation of TCR libraries, with unique molecular identifiers being used to normalize TCRbeta repertoire quantification. TCRdb's own reprocessing of the public reads used fastp at Q25 and MiXCR and kept productive beta chains. Merged by CDR3 protein, the rows form single entries marked with the most common genes and DNA. Counted in this sample were a few hundred thousand distinct CDR3 sequences; about 14% of them appeared once. 3.5% to 4.5% of the sample rests with the top ten. The specimen was PBMCs, collected from the stem cell graft. These receptors were obtained from a human donor who donated a stem cell graft to a child with Fanconi anemia.

This clonotype showed up many times. The chain couples TRBV28 to TRBJ2-2; D is unresolved. Germline V gene data show CDR1 as MDHEN and CDR2 as SYDVKM. V was cut by 4 bases and J by 2 bases, with 5 bases left in between. This CDR3 spans 13 amino acids. CDR3 DNA: TGTGCCAGCAGTTCGGGTAACACCGGGGAGCTGTTTTTT. It yields the protein CASSSGNTGELFF.

This chain uses TRBV28 with TRBJ1-5; D uncertain. The CDR3 sequence is 16 residues long. Germline V lookup: CDR1 MDHEN, CDR2 SYDVKM. Trimming cost V 5 bases and J 1 base, with 15 bases left between them. CDR3 in DNA: TGTGCCAGCAGTCGTCCCAGGAAAATAAGCAATCAGCCCCAGCATTTT. It codes for CASSRPRKISNQPQHF.

This clonotype has just a few counts. The chain links TRBV7-8 to TRBJ2-7; TRBD1 is a possible D gene (5 bases). From germline, CDR1 is SGHVS and CDR2 FQNEAQ. Trimming removed 7 bases from V and 3 bases from J, with 10 bases in between. The CDR3 is 12 residues long. CDR3: CASTDDSYEQYV. CDR3 sequence (DNA): TGTGCCAGCACCGATGACAGCTACGAGCAGTACGTC.

The chain recombines TRBV12-3 or TRBV12-4 with TRBJ2-2; no firm D call. This CDR3 has 13 amino acids. The ends were cut back, 7 bases at V and 3 bases at J, with 9 bases in the middle. CDR3 protein: CASTFHDTGELFF. The CDR3, as DNA: TGTGCCAGCACCTTCCACGACACCGGGGAGCTGTTTTTT.

The chain employs TRBV5-1 and TRBJ1-1; D perhaps matches TRBD1 (5 bases). Per germline, CDR1 SGHRS and CDR2 YFSETQ. Deletions cut 1 base from V and 4 bases from J, with 11 bases between. This CDR3 comprises 14 residues. The chain's CDR3 is CASSLPVGGTEAFF. As DNA, the CDR3 is TGCGCCAGCAGCTTGCCGGTCGGGGGCACTGAAGCTTTCTTT.

This sequence joins TRBV7-2 and TRBJ2-5; possible D gene TRBD1, 5 bases. Germline V lookup: CDR1 SGHTA, CDR2 FQGNSA. V gave up 3 bases and J gave up 5 bases, with 7 bases separating them. The CDR3 sequence is 12 residues long. In DNA form, the CDR3 reads TGTGCCAGCAGCTTCAGGGCGGAGACCCAGTACTTC. Encoded protein: CASSFRAETQYF.

This clonotype came up a few times. The chain couples TRBV13 to TRBJ1-5; D ambiguous. In germline, CDR1 is PRHDT, CDR2 FYEKMQ (reference sequence). V was pared by 3 bases and J by 2 bases, with 11 bases between. The length of the CDR3 is 15 residues. Here the CDR3 DNA reads TGTGCCAGCAGCTTCTCAACCCAACGCAATCAGCCCCAGCATTTT. Protein product: CASSFSTQRNQPQHF. The whole variable domain, remainder taken from reference TRBV13 and TRBJ1-5, is AAGVIQSPRHLIKEKRETATLKCYPIPRHDTVYWYQQGPGQDPQFLISFYEKMQSDKGSIPDRFSAQQFSDYHSELNMSSLELGDSALYFCASSFSTQRNQPQHFGDGTRLSIL.

The J gene is TRBJ2-1, the V gene TRBV6-5; 7 positions match TRBD2. The CDR3 contains 15 residues. Germline V lookup: CDR1 MNHEY, CDR2 SVGAGI. The ends lost 0 bases at V and 8 bases at J; junction bases unmatched: 7. The CDR3 loop reads CASSYSGLPFDEQFF. In DNA form, the CDR3 reads TGTGCCAGCAGTTACTCGGGACTACCATTCGATGAGCAGTTCTTC.

This clonotype has at least ten counts. The gene calls are TRBV9 and TRBJ2-6; no reliable D call. Germline V gene sequence: CDR1 SGDLS, CDR2 YYNGEE. The CDR3 length is 16 residues. The V end was cut by 4 bases, the J end by 0 bases, with 11 bases between. CDR3 sequence reads: CASSMGIPSGANVLTF. The CDR3 nucleotides read TGTGCCAGCAGCATGGGGATTCCCTCTGGGGCCAACGTCCTGACTTTC.